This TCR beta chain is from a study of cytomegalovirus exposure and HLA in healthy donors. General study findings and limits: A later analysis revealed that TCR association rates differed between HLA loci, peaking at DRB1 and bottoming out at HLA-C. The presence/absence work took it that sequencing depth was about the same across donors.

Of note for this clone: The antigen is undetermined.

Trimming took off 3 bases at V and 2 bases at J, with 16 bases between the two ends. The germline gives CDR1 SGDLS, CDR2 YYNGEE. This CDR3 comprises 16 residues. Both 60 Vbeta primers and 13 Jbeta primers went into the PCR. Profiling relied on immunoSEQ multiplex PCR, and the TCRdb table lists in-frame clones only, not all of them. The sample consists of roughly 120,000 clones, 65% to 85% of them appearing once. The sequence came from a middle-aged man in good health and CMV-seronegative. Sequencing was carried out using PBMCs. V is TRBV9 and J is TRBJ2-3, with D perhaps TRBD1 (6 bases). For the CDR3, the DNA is TGTGCCAGCAGCGAGGGGCAGGGGACATCCACAGATACGCAGTATTTT. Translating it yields CASSEGQGTSTDTQYF.